What follows are 28 T cell receptor beta chains derived from one specimen sequenced in a study of control samples from healthy donors and cancer patients. Using immunoSEQ multiplex PCR, the repertoire was profiled, and TCRdb retains in-frame clones only, with some absent. The sample has 35,000 to 55,000 clones; 91% are singletons. Sequencing was done on a sample of PBMCs. The receptors here all came from a woman in her thirties or forties with head and neck cancer.

The rearrangement links TRBV18 to TRBJ2-3; no definite D call. CDR1 is KGHSH and CDR2 is LQKENI in the germline V gene. With 2 bases removed from V and 3 bases from J, the gap between germline ends came to 0 bases. The CDR3 extends over 11 amino acids. The CDR3 protein is CASSPTDTQYF. The CDR3 DNA reads as TGTGCCAGCTCACCAACAGATACGCAGTATTTT. Full variable domain (missing parts from reference TRBV18 and TRBJ2-3): NAGVMQNPRHLVRRRGQEARLRCSPMKGHSHVYWYRQLPEEGLKFMVYLQKENIIDESGMPKERFSAEFPKEGPSILRIQQVVRGDSAAYFCASSPTDTQYFGPGTRLTVL.

In this sample, this clone turned up a few times. The chain links TRBV27 to TRBJ2-5, with TRBD2 matching 11 bases. The V segment lost 6 bases and the J segment 4 bases; nucleotides outside the gene matches: 7. Germline-derived CDR1 and CDR2 are MNHEY and SMNVEV (reference sequence). The CDR3 contains 15 residues. CDR3: CASSLSGRASETQYF. CDR3 nucleotide sequence: TGTGCCAGCAGCCTTAGCGGGAGGGCCTCAGAGACCCAGTACTTC.

The V call is TRBV28, the J call TRBJ1-1; D is perhaps TRBD1 (5 bases). The CDR3 sequence is 16 residues long. Per the germline V gene, CDR1 is MDHEN and CDR2 is SYDVKM. Trimming took off 5 bases at V and 1 base at J, with 17 bases between the two ends. The DNA of the CDR3 is TGTGCCAGCAGTAGGATGGGAGAGGGGAGGAACACTGAAGCTTTCTTT. It codes for CASSRMGEGRNTEAFF.

The chain joins TRBV7-2 to TRBJ2-1, with TRBD2 identical over 10 bases. CDR1 is SGHTA and CDR2 is FQGNSA in the germline V gene. The V gene end was trimmed by 2 bases and the J gene end by 9 bases; junction bases not matched to a gene: 4. CDR3 length: 14 amino acids. The CDR3 DNA is TGTGCCAGCAGCTTAAGGCCTAGCGGGGGTGAGCAGTTCTTC. Translated, it gives CASSLRPSGGEQFF.

This chain uses TRBV27 with TRBJ2-3, with unresolved D. The CDR3 is 16 residues long. CDR1 MNHEY and CDR2 SMNVEV come from the germline V gene (reference sequence). Trimming pared 1 base from V and 7 bases from J, leaving 18 bases between. For the CDR3, the DNA is TGTGCCAGCAGTTTATATCAGGCGGCTACACGAAATACGCAGTATTTT. It specifies CASSLYQAATRNTQYF.

This chain's CDR3 is CASSQDKGWGGQDTQYF. The CDR3 nucleotides are TGCGCCAGCAGCCAAGATAAGGGGTGGGGAGGCCAGGATACGCAGTATTTT. V usage is TRBV4-1 and J usage is TRBJ2-3, with D maybe TRBD2 (6 bases). Trimming removed 0 bases from V and 6 bases from J, with 19 bases in between. Germline values: CDR1 MGHRA, CDR2 YSYEKL. This CDR3 has 17 residues.

The CDR3 nucleotides read TGCGCCAGCAGTTACCGGGCCGTGAACACTGAAGCTTTCTTT. Protein product: CASSYRAVNTEAFF. The chain has TRBV4-1 and TRBJ1-1; D is unclear. Trimming removed 6 bases from V and 0 bases from J, with 11 bases in between. CDR1 and CDR2 (germline): MGHRA, YSYEKL. This CDR3 comprises 14 residues.

With regard to this clone: At the DNA level, this CDR3 is encoded by other sequences in the same sample as well. Written as DNA, the CDR3 is TGTGCCAGCAGCTCGACAGGGGGGGCCGGGGAGCTGTTTTTT. It is translated as CASSSTGGAGELFF. This chain uses TRBV7-9 with TRBJ2-2; 9 bases are shared with TRBD1. V lost 4 bases, J lost 6 bases, and 3 bases stayed unmatched. The germline CDR1 and CDR2 sequences are SEHNR and FQNEAQ (reference sequence). This CDR3 has 14 residues.

This clone was recorded only once. The rearrangement links TRBV19 to TRBJ2-7, with 10 nucleotides matching TRBD1. Germline V gives CDR1 LNHDA, CDR2 SQIVND (reference sequence). Unmatched junction bases numbered 9, after V lost 10 bases and J lost 3 bases. This CDR3 contains 14 residues. The CDR3, as DNA: TGTGCCATGAGAAGGGGGACAGGGGTCTACGAGCAGTACTTC. Translating it yields CAMRRGTGVYEQYF.

The J gene is TRBJ2-1, the V gene TRBV10-3; 8 bases agree with TRBD1. This CDR3 has 14 amino acids. Germline values: CDR1 ENHRY, CDR2 SYGVKD. The V and J ends lost 11 bases and 4 bases, in that order; junction bases with no gene match: 10. This CDR3 is CASNPGQEYNEQFF. Here the CDR3 DNA reads TGTGCCTCGAACCCGGGACAGGAGTACAATGAGCAGTTCTTC.

The chain joins TRBV15 to TRBJ1-5; no clear D. CDR1 is LNHNV, CDR2 YYDKDF, per germline (reference sequence). This CDR3 region has 15 residues. V lost 3 bases and J lost 0, with 9 bases in between. The CDR3 DNA follows: TGTGCCACCAGCAGGAACAGAGGTAGCAATCAGCCCCAGCATTTT. Residues: CATSRNRGSNQPQHF.

As for this clone: One end of the junction varies from germline; a read error may be responsible. The chain combines TRBV30 with TRBJ1-1; D remains unclear. Per the germline V gene, CDR1 is GTSNPN and CDR2 is SVGIG (reference sequence). The CDR3 spans 13 residues. CDR3 DNA sequence: TGTGCCTGGGGTGTTGGGGATTCCACTGAAGCTTTCTTT. It is translated as CAWGVGDSTEAFF.

The chain has TRBV4-1 and TRBJ1-5; a possible D gene is TRBD1 (6 bases). The CDR3 is 16 residues long. V was shortened by 5 bases and J by 4 bases, with 18 bases between the two germline ends. Looked up from germline, CDR1 is MGHRA and CDR2 is YSYEKL. In DNA, the CDR3 is TGCGCCAGCAGCTTGGCGCCAGGGGACGGTAATCAGCCCCAGCATTTT. This sequence encodes CASSLAPGDGNQPQHF.

The gene calls are TRBV6-5 and TRBJ2-1; D is undetermined. CDR1 and CDR2 from the germline V gene are MNHEY and SVGAGI. Trimming took off 3 bases at V and 0 bases at J, with 9 bases between the two ends. This CDR3 contains 15 residues. The DNA for the CDR3 is TGTGCCAGCAGTTATCCCATTAGCTCCTACAATGAGCAGTTCTTC. Translated, it gives CASSYPISSYNEQFF.

This chain connects TRBV27 to TRBJ1-2; 8 bases are shared with TRBD1. V dropped 6 bases and J dropped 8; count of bases not matched to a gene: 8. The germline gives CDR1 MNHEY, CDR2 SMNVEV (reference sequence). The CDR3 has 13 residues. The CDR3 coding sequence is TGTGCCAGCAGCCCGGGACAGGTGAGAGGCTACACCTTC. It yields the protein CASSPGQVRGYTF.

This chain uses TRBV10-2 with TRBJ2-1; maybe TRBD2 (6 bases). V was cut by 8 bases and J by 7 bases, with 18 bases left in between. Germline V lookup: CDR1 WSHSY, CDR2 SAAADI. The CDR3 is 14 residues long. The chain's CDR3 is CASLDGGKRNEQFF. CDR3 DNA: TGCGCCAGCCTTGATGGCGGGAAAAGGAATGAGCAGTTCTTC.

The sample holds one count of this clone. The chain employs TRBV2 and TRBJ1-2; D not certain. Trimming took 11 bases from V and 0 from J, leaving 10 bases between them. The CDR3 spans 12 residues. Looked up from germline, CDR1 is SNHLY and CDR2 is FYNNEI. The CDR3 protein is CAELRSNYGYTF. CDR3 nucleotides: TGTGCCGAACTGCGTTCTAACTATGGCTACACCTTC.

V usage is TRBV7-3 and J usage is TRBJ2-1; perhaps TRBD2 as D (7 bases). Trimming removed 2 bases from V and 5 bases from J, with 13 bases in between. This CDR3 region has 15 residues. The germline V gene has CDR1 SGHTA and CDR2 FQGTGA. This chain's CDR3 is CASSLPGAGDNEQFF. The DNA of the CDR3 is TGTGCCAGCAGCTTACCGGGGGCGGGAGACAATGAGCAGTTCTTC.

In its sample, this clone was seen once. The chain joins TRBV7-9 to TRBJ1-1; tentatively, D is TRBD1 (5 bases). Per germline, CDR1 SEHNR and CDR2 FQNEAQ (reference sequence). Trimming pared 0 bases from V and 0 bases from J, leaving 14 bases between. There are 17 residues in the CDR3. In DNA form, the CDR3 reads TGTGCCAGCAGCTTAGCTCGCGGGACGAGGATGAACACTGAAGCTTTCTTT. Its protein is CASSLARGTRMNTEAFF.

The rearrangement uses TRBV2 and TRBJ1-5; no clear D. Germline lookup yields CDR1 SNHLY and CDR2 FYNNEI. The CDR3 covers 12 residues. Trimming removed 2 bases at V and 12 bases at J, with 11 bases between. CDR3 in DNA: TGTGCCAGCAGTGAAACCCTAGGGCACCAGCATTTT. It specifies CASSETLGHQHF.

The chain couples TRBV7-6 to TRBJ1-2, with 8 bases fitting TRBD1. V trimming: 5 bases; J trimming: 7 bases; junction bases outside the gene matches: 3. This CDR3 contains 12 residues. CDR1 and CDR2 (germline): SGHVS, FNYEAQ. The CDR3 protein is CASSGQGGGYTF. The CDR3, as DNA: TGTGCCAGCAGCGGACAGGGAGGTGGCTACACCTTC.

This chain links TRBV6-5 with TRBJ1-5; 8 bases match TRBD1. Germline lookup yields CDR1 MNHEY and CDR2 SVGAGI. J lost 2 bases, V lost 7 bases, and 7 bases had no gene match. This CDR3 is built from 15 residues. The CDR3 reads CASTQGAWGNQPQHF. The CDR3 DNA is TGTGCCAGCACTCAGGGGGCATGGGGCAATCAGCCCCAGCATTTT.

For the CDR3, the DNA is TGTGCCAGCAGCCCCAAGCGGGGGGCAGGCGAGCAGTTCTTC. Translating it yields CASSPKRGAGEQFF. This chain links TRBV7-8 with TRBJ2-1, with 9 bases fitting TRBD2. CDR1 SGHVS and CDR2 FQNEAQ come from the germline V gene. Trimming removed 5 bases from V and 10 bases from J; junction bases left unmatched: 9. The length of the CDR3 is 14 residues.

The genes are TRBV9 and TRBJ2-1; unclear D gene. V was cut by 0 bases and J by 5 bases, with 12 bases left in between. The CDR3 sequence is 15 residues long. Germline CDR1 reads SGDLS; CDR2 reads YYNGEE. CDR3 in DNA: TGTGCCAGCAGCGTAGGGGCCTTGCCCCACAATGAGCAGTTCTTC. This sequence encodes CASSVGALPHNEQFF.

The chain recombines TRBV3-1 (or the pseudogene TRBV3-2) with TRBJ2-6, with D unresolved. CDR3 length: 16 residues. Trimming took 0 bases from V and 2 from J, leaving 8 bases between them. Germline-derived CDR1 and CDR2 are LGHDT and YNNKEL (reference sequence). The CDR3 sequence is CASSQDPGPGANVLTF. The CDR3 DNA reads TGTGCCAGCAGCCAAGATCCCGGACCTGGGGCCAACGTCCTGACTTTC.

The chain carries TRBV5-1 and TRBJ2-2, with D possibly being TRBD2 (5 bases). The CDR3 has 14 amino acids. The V gene lost 0 bases and the J gene lost 5 bases, with 8 bases spanning the gap. Germline V gene sequence: CDR1 SGHRS, CDR2 YFSETQ. The CDR3 DNA sequence: TGCGCCAGCAGCTTGGAGGGCGGGACCGGGGAGCTGTTTTTT. It yields the protein CASSLEGGTGELFF.

This chain joins TRBV29-1 and TRBJ1-1, with D perhaps TRBD1 (5 bases). CDR3 length equals 13 residues. Trimming shortened V by 6 bases and J by 4 bases, and 15 bases separated the two germline ends. CDR1 is SQVTM, CDR2 ANQGSEA, per germline. CDR3 protein: CSVAGSESTEAFF. The CDR3 nucleotides are TGCAGCGTGGCAGGGAGCGAGAGCACTGAAGCTTTCTTT.

The chain links TRBV9 to TRBJ2-5; 8 nucleotides match TRBD2. The V segment lost 4 bases and the J segment 1 base; nucleotides outside the gene matches: 3. This CDR3 has 14 amino acids. From germline, CDR1 is SGDLS and CDR2 YYNGEE. In DNA, the CDR3 is TGTGCCAGCAGCCCACGGGGGGGCCAAGAGACCCAGTACTTC. Amino acid sequence: CASSPRGGQETQYF.